Listed below are T cell receptor beta chains from one sample, sequenced in a study of OX40 agonist ivuxolimab in advanced cancers. TCRdb's copy holds only in-frame clones and misses some; the assay was immunoSEQ multiplex PCR. The profile shows fewer than 45,000 clones, about 88% of them singletons. Sequences were derived from CD4+ or CD8+ T cells sorted from blood, sampled in a trial of the OX40 agonist ivuxolimab. These receptors all stem from an adult with an advanced solid tumor such as melanoma, head and neck, liver or kidney cancer. Both conserved end residues are part of each CDR3. The D gene is left open where the match is weak. Clone size is given for some rows only: seen once, a few or many times, or a class if the clone is expanded.

j_gene: TRBJ1-1; abundance: once; d_gene: TRBD1; v_gene: TRBV14; CDR3nt: TGTGCCAGCAGCCGACAGGGACGGACTGAAGCTTTCTTT; CDR3aa: CASSRQGRTEAFF
j_gene: TRBJ1-5; abundance: few; d_gene: NA; v_gene: TRBV7-8; CDR3nt: TGTGCCAGCAGCCTCGGGGGGCCCCAGCATTTT; CDR3aa: CASSLGGPQHF
j_gene: TRBJ2-5; abundance: NA; d_gene: NA; v_gene: TRBV4-2; CDR3nt: TGTGCCAGCAGCTTGGTTCGGTCAGAGACCCAGTACTTC; CDR3aa: CASSLVRSETQYF
j_gene: TRBJ2-1; abundance: NA; d_gene: TRBD2; v_gene: TRBV5-4; CDR3nt: TGTGCCAGCAGCCCCCGTAGTAGCGGGAACAATGAGCAGTTCTTC; CDR3aa: CASSPRSSGNNEQFF
j_gene: TRBJ1-1; abundance: NA; d_gene: NA; v_gene: TRBV18; CDR3nt: TGTGCCAGCTCTCTGGGTCCGGCTGAAGCTTTCTTT; CDR3aa: CASSLGPAEAFF
j_gene: TRBJ1-1; abundance: NA; d_gene: NA; v_gene: TRBV19; CDR3nt: TGTGCCACCCATCCGGGACCCTCGAACACTGAAGCTTTCTTT; CDR3aa: CATHPGPSNTEAFF
j_gene: TRBJ1-1; abundance: NA; d_gene: TRBD1; v_gene: TRBV18; CDR3nt: TGTGCCAGCTCAGAGACAGGGGGTGAAGCTTTCTTT; CDR3aa: CASSETGGEAFF
j_gene: TRBJ2-7; abundance: NA; d_gene: TRBD1; v_gene: TRBV7-9; CDR3nt: TGTGCCAGCAGCTTATCCCGGACAGGGGACGAGCAGTACTTC; CDR3aa: CASSLSRTGDEQYF
j_gene: TRBJ2-3; abundance: NA; d_gene: NA; v_gene: TRBV29-1; CDR3nt: TGCAGCGTTGAACCAGGAACCTTCTACGGGCAGTATTTT; CDR3aa: CSVEPGTFYGQYF
j_gene: TRBJ2-1; abundance: NA; d_gene: NA; v_gene: TRBV4-1; CDR3nt: TGCGCCAGCAGCCAAGAAATGAGGGATTCCTACAATGAGCAGTTCTTC; CDR3aa: CASSQEMRDSYNEQFF
j_gene: TRBJ2-1; abundance: NA; d_gene: NA; v_gene: TRBV7-9; CDR3nt: TGTGCCAGCAGCCCCTCACTCATTATTGAGCAGTTCTTC; CDR3aa: CASSPSLIIEQFF
j_gene: TRBJ2-1; abundance: NA; d_gene: TRBD2; v_gene: TRBV5-1; CDR3nt: TGCGCCAGCAGCTTGGGACTAGCGGGAGATGAGCAGTTCTTC; CDR3aa: CASSLGLAGDEQFF
j_gene: TRBJ2-7; abundance: NA; d_gene: NA; v_gene: TRBV6-5; CDR3nt: TGTGCCAGCAGTTACGCAAAAGGATTAAAATACGAGCAGTACTTC; CDR3aa: CASSYAKGLKYEQYF
j_gene: TRBJ2-7; abundance: NA; d_gene: NA; v_gene: TRBV14; CDR3nt: TGTGCCAGCAGCCAAGGCTGGGCCCACTACGAGCAGTACTTC; CDR3aa: CASSQGWAHYEQYF
j_gene: TRBJ2-1; abundance: NA; d_gene: NA; v_gene: TRBV6-6; CDR3nt: TGTGCCAGCAGCCTACTTCAGGGCTCCTACAATGAGCAGTTCTTC; CDR3aa: CASSLLQGSYNEQFF
j_gene: TRBJ2-3; abundance: NA; d_gene: TRBD1; v_gene: TRBV7-4; CDR3nt: TGTGCCAGCAGCTTAGCGCAGGAGACAGGGGGCCCAGATACGCAGTATTTT; CDR3aa: CASSLAQETGGPDTQYF
j_gene: TRBJ2-1; abundance: NA; d_gene: NA; v_gene: TRBV6-5; CDR3nt: TGTGCCAGCGGGAAAGGAGGTGATGAGCAGTTCTTC; CDR3aa: CASGKGGDEQFF
j_gene: TRBJ1-1; abundance: once; d_gene: TRBD1; v_gene: TRBV6-5; CDR3nt: TGTGCCAGCAGTTGGTCGACAGGGCCTGACACTGAAGCTTTCTTT; CDR3aa: CASSWSTGPDTEAFF
j_gene: TRBJ2-2; abundance: NA; d_gene: NA; v_gene: TRBV27; CDR3nt: TGTGCCAGCAGTTTATTCCGCGGGTCGGGCACCGGGGAGCTGTTTTTT; CDR3aa: CASSLFRGSGTGELFF